Listed here is a single TCR beta chain. Its antigen is not identified. Unmatched junction bases numbered 4, after V lost 7 bases and J lost 2 bases. The CDR3 runs 14 residues. Germline V gene data show CDR1 as MNHNY and CDR2 as SVGAGI (reference sequence). The entry originates in a study of cytomegalovirus exposure and HLA in healthy donors. With 60 Vbeta and 13 Jbeta primers, the PCR was carried out. The protocol was immunoSEQ multiplex PCR, while the TCRdb copy is restricted to in-frame clones and leaves out a portion. This specimen shows some 89,000 clones; the ten leading clones hold around 3.4%. Study-wide results and limits: There were 164 TCR beta chains listed as cytomegalovirus-associated. An analysis was carried out at a later point. It showed that HLA-associated TCR beta chains were more clonally expanded than equally common non-associated chains. What a later analysis reportedly showed was that an Asian-associated ancestry cluster had fewer N-insertions than the roughly 700-donor mean.

Sequencing was performed on PBMCs. The receptor comes from a woman between 25 and 40 years old in good health and CMV-seronegative. The genes are TRBV6-6 and TRBJ1-4; the match to TRBD1 covers 7 bases. The CDR3 DNA reads as TGTGCCAGCACTCTACAGGGGACTAATGAAAAACTGTTTTTT. It encodes CASTLQGTNEKLFF.